The entry that follows covers one TCR beta chain sequence. The CDR3 consists of 15 residues. The V segment lost 5 bases and the J segment 4 bases; nucleotides outside the gene matches: 6. The germline V gene encodes CDR1 KGHDR and CDR2 SFDVKD. Repertoires were generated with immunoSEQ multiplex PCR, while TCRdb's copy carries only in-frame clones and drops some. The sample consists of roughly 500,000 clones, roughly 89% of them appearing once. This sample stems from a study of blood T cell repertoires in COVID-19. This sequence joins TRBV24-1 and TRBJ2-2; 7 bases map to TRBD2. Sequenced sample: peripheral blood. This TCR was recovered from a man aged 18 to 29 with COVID-19, enrolled during active disease. CDR3 DNA: TGTGCCACCAGTGTAGGGAGCGGGGCCACCGGGGAGCTGTTTTTT. Protein sequence: CATSVGSGATGELFF.